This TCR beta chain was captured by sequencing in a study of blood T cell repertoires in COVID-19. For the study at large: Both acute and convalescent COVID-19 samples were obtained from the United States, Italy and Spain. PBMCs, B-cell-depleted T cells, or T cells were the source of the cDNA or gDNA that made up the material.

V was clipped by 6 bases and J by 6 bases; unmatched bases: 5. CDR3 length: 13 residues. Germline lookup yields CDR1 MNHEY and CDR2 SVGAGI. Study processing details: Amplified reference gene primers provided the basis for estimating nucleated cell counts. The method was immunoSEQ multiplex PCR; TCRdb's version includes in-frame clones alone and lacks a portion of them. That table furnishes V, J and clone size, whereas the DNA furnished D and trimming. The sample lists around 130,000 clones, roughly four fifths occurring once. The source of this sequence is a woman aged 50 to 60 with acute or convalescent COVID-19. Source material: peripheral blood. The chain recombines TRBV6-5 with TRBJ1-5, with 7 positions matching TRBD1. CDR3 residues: CASRTGARQPQHF. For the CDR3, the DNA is TGTGCCAGCAGAACAGGGGCGCGTCAGCCCCAGCATTTT.